A selection of T cell receptor beta chains follows, all from one sample in a study of glioma-infiltrating T cells after dendritic cell vaccination. Clones were read by immunoSEQ multiplex PCR, and TCRdb kept only the in-frame ones, dropping some. Among tens of thousands of clones listed, just under 85% were seen once. The sample in question was blood, obtained after dendritic cell vaccination. These TCRs come from a human donor with glioblastoma. Each CDR3 is given with its conserved first and last residue. The D gene is left open where the match is weak. Clone size appears in some rows only: once, few, many, or a class for an expanded clone.

V: TRBV12-5
J: TRBJ2-2
D: .
size: .
DNA: TGTGCTAGTGTCCCCCCTTTCCGGGGGAGTATGGCCGGGGAGCTGTTTTTT
CDR3: CASVPPFRGSMAGELFF

V: TRBV7-2
J: TRBJ2-7
D: TRBD1
size: .
DNA: TGTGCCAGCAGCTCGAGGACAGGGGAATACGAGCAGTACTTC
CDR3: CASSSRTGEYEQYF

V: TRBV5-6
J: TRBJ1-2
D: .
size: .
DNA: TGTGCCAGCAGCAACAGGGACGTCTATGGCTACACCTTC
CDR3: CASSNRDVYGYTF

V: TRBV10-2
J: TRBJ2-4
D: TRBD2
size: .
DNA: TGCGCCAGGGAACTAGCGGGGGCCACCTTAGCCAAAAACATTCAGTACTTC
CDR3: CARELAGATLAKNIQYF

V: TRBV6-6
J: TRBJ2-5
D: .
size: .
DNA: TGTGCCAGCTCCCCACAGGATACTACCCAAGAGACCCAGTACTTC
CDR3: CASSPQDTTQETQYF

V: TRBV4-1
J: TRBJ1-2
D: .
size: .
DNA: TGCGCCAGCAGCCAAAAACAGGGATTCTATGGCTACACCTTC
CDR3: CASSQKQGFYGYTF

V: TRBV6-6
J: TRBJ2-1
D: .
size: .
DNA: TGTGCCAGCAAAGGCCCGGCCCCAGGGCCCGAGCAGTTCTTC
CDR3: CASKGPAPGPEQFF

V: TRBV19
J: TRBJ2-3
D: .
size: .
DNA: TGTGCCAGTAGTTCCTCCTATACGCAGTATTTT
CDR3: CASSSSYTQYF

V: TRBV25-1
J: TRBJ1-2
D: TRBD1
size: .
DNA: TGTGCCAGCAGTCCTGTGATGGGACAGGGCACAACGGGCTACACCTTC
CDR3: CASSPVMGQGTTGYTF

V: TRBV7-6
J: TRBJ2-1
D: TRBD2
size: .
DNA: TGTGCCAGCAGCTTATCTAGCGGGGGGTACAATGAGCAGTTCTTC
CDR3: CASSLSSGGYNEQFF

V: TRBV25-1
J: TRBJ2-1
D: .
size: .
DNA: TGTGCCAGCAGTGGGCAGGGCAACAAGCAGTTCTTC
CDR3: CASSGQGNKQFF

V: TRBV2
J: TRBJ1-1
D: .
size: .
DNA: TGTGCCAGCAGTGTTGGTCAGAGGAGAGCTTTCTTT
CDR3: CASSVGQRRAFF

V: TRBV6-1
J: TRBJ2-2
D: .
size: few
DNA: TGTGCCAGCCGAGCCGGGGCGAACACCGGGGAGCTGTTTTTT
CDR3: CASRAGANTGELFF

V: TRBV25-1
J: TRBJ1-5
D: TRBD1
size: .
DNA: TGTGCCAGCAGTGCCGGGACAGGGAACAATCAGCCCCAGCATTTT
CDR3: CASSAGTGNNQPQHF

V: TRBV11-2
J: TRBJ1-6
D: .
size: .
DNA: TGTGCCAGCAGCGCTAAGGGGCCTTATAATTCACCCCTCCACTTT
CDR3: CASSAKGPYNSPLHF

V: TRBV6-1
J: TRBJ2-7
D: .
size: .
DNA: TGTGCCAGCAGTGAATTGCGGGGTCGGTGGAGCTCCTACGAGCAGTACTTC
CDR3: CASSELRGRWSSYEQYF

V: TRBV30
J: TRBJ2-1
D: TRBD2
size: .
DNA: TGTGCCTGGAGTGTGGGAAGCGGGGGGGCGGGCTCCTACAATGAGCAGTTCTTC
CDR3: CAWSVGSGGAGSYNEQFF

V: TRBV2
J: TRBJ2-1
D: TRBD2
size: .
DNA: TGTGCCAGCAAGGCCAGCGGGGGGGCATTTGAGCAGTTCTTC
CDR3: CASKASGGAFEQFF

V: TRBV29-1
J: TRBJ2-7
D: .
size: .
DNA: TGCAGCGTCATGCGTCCAGGCCCCTACGAGCAGTACTTC
CDR3: CSVMRPGPYEQYF

V: TRBV6-5
J: TRBJ1-2
D: .
size: .
DNA: TGTGCCAGCAGGCCTATCTCGGGGGTCTACACCTTC
CDR3: CASRPISGVYTF

V: TRBV5-1
J: TRBJ1-2
D: TRBD1
size: .
DNA: TGCGCCAGCAGCAACAGACAGGGGGGGTATGGCTACACCTTC
CDR3: CASSNRQGGYGYTF

V: TRBV4-3
J: TRBJ1-2
D: .
size: .
DNA: TGCGCCAGCAGCCAGGTTCGACTTGACTATGGCTACACCTTC
CDR3: CASSQVRLDYGYTF

V: TRBV5-6
J: TRBJ2-5
D: TRBD1
size: .
DNA: TGTGCCAGCAGCTCGCTTCGGACAGGTCAAGAGACCCAGTACTTC
CDR3: CASSSLRTGQETQYF

V: TRBV6-5
J: TRBJ2-3
D: .
size: .
DNA: TGTGCCAGCATGGGCGTTACTAGCACAGATACGCAGTATTTT
CDR3: CASMGVTSTDTQYF

V: TRBV4-3
J: TRBJ1-2
D: .
size: .
DNA: TGCGCCAGCAGCCAAGATCAGGGAATAAACTATGGCTACACCTTC
CDR3: CASSQDQGINYGYTF

V: TRBV7-2
J: TRBJ2-1
D: TRBD1
size: .
DNA: TGTGCCAGCAGCTTAGGACAGGGGACCTACAATGAGCAGTTCTTC
CDR3: CASSLGQGTYNEQFF

V: TRBV5-6
J: TRBJ2-2
D: TRBD2
size: .
DNA: TGTGCCAGCAGCGATCTAGCGGGGGGCCTGGGGTACACCGGGGAGCTGTTTTTT
CDR3: CASSDLAGGLGYTGELFF

V: TRBV19
J: TRBJ1-6
D: TRBD1
size: .
DNA: TGTGCCAGTAGTAGGAGACAGGGGGGGAATTATAATTCACCCCTCCACTTT
CDR3: CASSRRQGGNYNSPLHF

V: TRBV30
J: TRBJ1-2
D: .
size: .
DNA: TGTGCCTGGAGTGTCAGGGCGGCGTGCACCTTC
CDR3: CAWSVRAACTF

V: TRBV5-8
J: TRBJ2-5
D: TRBD1
size: .
DNA: TGTGCCACCGACAGGGGCGGCGAGACCCAGTACTTC
CDR3: CATDRGGETQYF

V: TRBV5-1
J: TRBJ2-1
D: TRBD1
size: .
DNA: TGCGCCAGCAGCACCGGACAGGGGGCTGCCCCTAGCTCCTACAATGAGCAGTTCTTC
CDR3: CASSTGQGAAPSSYNEQFF

V: TRBV27
J: TRBJ1-4
D: .
size: .
DNA: TGTGCCAGCAGTTTATTCCAGGGGTTAGGCGAAAAACTGTTTTTT
CDR3: CASSLFQGLGEKLFF

V: TRBV27
J: TRBJ2-7
D: .
size: .
DNA: TGTGCCAGCAGCCCCGGCAGACAATCCTACGAGCAGTACTTC
CDR3: CASSPGRQSYEQYF

V: TRBV5-1
J: TRBJ1-4
D: .
size: .
DNA: TGCGCCAGCAGCTCAGCCGGGAACCAACATGAAAAACTGTTTTTT
CDR3: CASSSAGNQHEKLFF

V: TRBV6-6
J: TRBJ1-3
D: .
size: .
DNA: TGTGCCAGCAGTTACTCCCCGACAGGTATCATATATTTT
CDR3: CASSYSPTGIIYF

V: TRBV19
J: TRBJ1-3
D: .
size: .
DNA: TGTGCCAGTAGTATCCGAGGGTCTGGAAACACCATATATTTT
CDR3: CASSIRGSGNTIYF

V: TRBV4-1
J: TRBJ1-3
D: TRBD1
size: .
DNA: TGCGCCAGCAGCCGGGGACCCGGGACAGGGAGGGAAAACACCATATATTTT
CDR3: CASSRGPGTGRENTIYF

V: TRBV2
J: TRBJ1-2
D: .
size: .
DNA: TGTGCCAGCAGTGAACCACTTGGTGGCTACACCTTC
CDR3: CASSEPLGGYTF

V: TRBV7-6
J: TRBJ1-6
D: .
size: .
DNA: TGTGCCAGCAGCTTAGTCCCAGGAGGTTTGAATTCACCCCTCCACTTT
CDR3: CASSLVPGGLNSPLHF

V: TRBV29-1
J: TRBJ1-1
D: TRBD1
size: .
DNA: TGCAGCTCCCGGACAGGGCTCTCGGAAGCTTTCTTT
CDR3: CSSRTGLSEAFF

V: TRBV5-1
J: TRBJ2-1
D: TRBD1
size: .
DNA: TGCGCCAGCGGGACAGGGGTTAGCTCCTACAATGAGCAGTTCTTC
CDR3: CASGTGVSSYNEQFF

V: TRBV10-3
J: TRBJ1-1
D: .
size: .
DNA: TGTGCCATCAAACTAGACGCAGACAACACTGAAGCTTTCTTT
CDR3: CAIKLDADNTEAFF

V: TRBV10-1
J: TRBJ2-5
D: .
size: .
DNA: TGCGCCAGCAGTGGGGCGATTTCGGAGACCCAGTACTTC
CDR3: CASSGAISETQYF

V: TRBV7-3
J: TRBJ1-1
D: .
size: .
DNA: TGTGCCAGCAGCAATCAACCTGGGGGCTCGGCCACTGAAGCTTTCTTT
CDR3: CASSNQPGGSATEAFF

V: TRBV29-1
J: TRBJ2-3
D: .
size: .
DNA: TGCAGCGTTGTAGGGGACTCCCGCACAGATACGCAGTATTTT
CDR3: CSVVGDSRTDTQYF

V: TRBV6-5
J: TRBJ2-3
D: TRBD1
size: .
DNA: TGTGCCAGCAGACTAATACAGGGGAACACAGATACGCAGTATTTT
CDR3: CASRLIQGNTDTQYF

V: TRBV7-2
J: TRBJ2-7
D: .
size: once
DNA: TGTGCCAGCAGCTTTAACACAGGGAAAATCGTAGTCTACGAGCAGTACTTC
CDR3: CASSFNTGKIVVYEQYF

V: TRBV4-2
J: TRBJ2-5
D: TRBD2
size: .
DNA: TGTGCCAGCAGCCCACTAGCGGGGGGCCAAGAGACCCAGTACTTC
CDR3: CASSPLAGGQETQYF

V: TRBV5-1
J: TRBJ1-5
D: TRBD1
size: once
DNA: TGCGCCAGCAGGCTTACAGGGGGCAATCAGCCCCAGCATTTT
CDR3: CASRLTGGNQPQHF

V: TRBV2
J: TRBJ1-1
D: TRBD1
size: .
DNA: TGTGCCAGCAACCCGGGACAGGGGACGACTGAAGCTTTCTTT
CDR3: CASNPGQGTTEAFF

V: TRBV4-1
J: TRBJ2-2
D: .
size: once
DNA: TGCGCCAGCAGCCAAGGGAGGAACACCGGGGAGCTGTTTTTT
CDR3: CASSQGRNTGELFF

V: TRBV13
J: TRBJ1-6
D: TRBD1
size: .
DNA: TGTGCCAGCAGCACCGGGACAGGCGGTAATTCACCCCTCCACTTT
CDR3: CASSTGTGGNSPLHF

V: TRBV2
J: TRBJ1-4
D: TRBD1
size: .
DNA: TGTGCCAGCAGGGATCGGACAGGGCGAGCTGAAAAACTGTTTTTT
CDR3: CASRDRTGRAEKLFF

V: TRBV30
J: TRBJ2-7
D: .
size: once
DNA: TGTGCCTGGAGTGTATCCCGCGTCTACGAGCAGTACTTC
CDR3: CAWSVSRVYEQYF

V: TRBV9
J: TRBJ2-1
D: .
size: .
DNA: TGTGCCAGCAGCTCTGGGGGGAATTCATACAATGAGCAGTTCTTC
CDR3: CASSSGGNSYNEQFF

V: TRBV18
J: TRBJ1-5
D: .
size: .
DNA: TGTGCCAGCTCACCACCGGAGGGCCGCAATCAGCCCCAGCATTTT
CDR3: CASSPPEGRNQPQHF

V: TRBV19
J: TRBJ1-3
D: TRBD1
size: .
DNA: TGTGCCAGTAGTATCGGGACAGGGTCCAGAAACACCATATATTTT
CDR3: CASSIGTGSRNTIYF

V: TRBV4-1
J: TRBJ1-4
D: .
size: .
DNA: TGCGCCAGCAGACGTTTGGGTTTGAGCGGTGTAAGAGGAGAAAAACTGTTTTTT
CDR3: CASRRLGLSGVRGEKLFF

V: TRBV7-2
J: TRBJ1-2
D: .
size: .
DNA: TGTGCCAGCAGCTTAGTGATCGCGGATGGCTACACCTTC
CDR3: CASSLVIADGYTF